The clone carrying this T cell receptor (beta chain) was counted only a few times. This record comes from a study of T-cell memory formation after mild COVID-19. The CDR3 extends over 14 amino acids. Trimming at V came to 0 bases and at J to 2 bases, leaving 0 bases not matched to a gene. Germline V CDR1 and CDR2: MNHEY, SVGAGI. Each CDR3 protein is one row after TCRdb ran MiXCR on the 5' RACE reads. The table shows approximately 190,000 distinct CDR3 sequences, with approximately 20% occurring only once. This clonotype originated in an adult woman who had mild COVID-19 (a few samples of this study predate the infection). Cell type and time point are not known. The J gene is TRBJ2-5, the V gene TRBV6-5; 7 bases match TRBD1. Sequencing was carried out using PBMCs or a T cell subset sorted from them (not recorded which). The DNA for the CDR3 is TGTGCCAGCAGTTACTCACAGGGGCAAGAGACCCAGTACTTC. Translated, it gives CASSYSQGQETQYF.